One sample yielded the 3 T cell receptor beta chains listed below, sequenced in a study of CD8 T cells in ankylosing spondylitis. Using its own MiXCR run on the 5' RACE reads, TCRdb lists one record per CDR3 protein. The sample lists a few hundred thousand distinct CDR3 sequences; approximately 22% were seen once. The sample consisted of blood, either unsorted or a sorted T cell fraction (not recorded which). The receptors stem from a male donor with ankylosing spondylitis or in good health (not recorded which).

This clonotype has just a few counts. The chain recombines TRBV20-1 with TRBJ2-2; D could derive from TRBD1 or TRBD2 (5 bases each). V lost 2 bases to trimming and J lost 6 bases, with 13 bases between them. CDR3 length: 14 residues. Germline lookup yields CDR1 DFQATT and CDR2 SNEGSKA (reference sequence). The CDR3 DNA sequence: TGCAGTGCTAGAATTGGGGGTTTCCCCGGGGAGCTGTTTTTT. Encoded protein: CSARIGGFPGELFF.

This clonotype turned up a few times. J is TRBJ1-1 and V is TRBV15; D gene uncertain. The CDR3 length is 17 residues. Per the germline V gene, CDR1 is LNHNV and CDR2 is YYDKDF (reference sequence). V was clipped by 0 bases and J by 0 bases, with 14 bases between them. CDR3 in amino acids: CATSRDPLALMNTEAFF. The CDR3 coding sequence is TGTGCCACCAGCAGAGACCCACTAGCCCTCATGAACACTGAAGCTTTCTTT.

This clonotype occurred a few times. The chain combines TRBV21-1 with TRBJ2-7. TRBV21-1 is a documented pseudogene. The CDR3 covers 12 residues. CDR3 sequence reads: CASSSQYYEQYF. DNA of the CDR3: TGTGCCAGCAGCTCCCAGTACTACGAGCAGTACTTC.